This T cell receptor beta chain was identified during a study of shared clonotypes between healthy human individuals. Cells designated naive CD8 were CD45RO-negative and were positively selected for CCR7, with terminally differentiated effector memory CD45RA+ cells excluded. Regarding this clone: Its target is not known. Within the sample, other DNA sequences also encode this same CDR3.

Sequenced by immunoSEQ multiplex PCR; TCRdb stores in-frame clones only, minus some. The sample contains about 590,000 clones, about 95% of which appear only once. Study outcomes and limitations: It was the non-shared clonotypes that had lower generation probabilities than clonotypes shared by all four donors. Among a few donors, roughly 5.4% of naive CD4 clonotypes were found in common.

The CDR3 length is 14 residues. Germline trimming cut 4 bases from V and 5 bases from J; bases unmatched to any gene: 8. Germline CDR1 is SGDLS and CDR2 is YYNGEE. V usage is TRBV9 and J usage is TRBJ2-5, with 7 bases matching TRBD1. This TCR was recovered from a woman under 40 in good health. The sequenced sample consisted of naive CD8+ T cells sorted from blood. The chain's CDR3 is CASSLQGEWETQYF. In DNA, the CDR3 is TGTGCCAGCAGCTTGCAGGGGGAGTGGGAGACCCAGTACTTC.